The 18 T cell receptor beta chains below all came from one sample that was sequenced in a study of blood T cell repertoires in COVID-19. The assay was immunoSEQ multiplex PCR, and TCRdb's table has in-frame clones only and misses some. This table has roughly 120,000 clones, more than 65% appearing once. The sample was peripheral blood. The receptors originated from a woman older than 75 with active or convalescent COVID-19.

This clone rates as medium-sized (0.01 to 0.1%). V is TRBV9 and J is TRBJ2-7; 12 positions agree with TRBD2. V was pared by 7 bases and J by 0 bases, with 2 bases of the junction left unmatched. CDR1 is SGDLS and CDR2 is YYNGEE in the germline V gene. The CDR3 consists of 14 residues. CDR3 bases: TGTGCCAGCGCTAGCGGGAGGGCCTCCTACGAGCAGTACTTC. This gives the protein CASASGRASYEQYF.

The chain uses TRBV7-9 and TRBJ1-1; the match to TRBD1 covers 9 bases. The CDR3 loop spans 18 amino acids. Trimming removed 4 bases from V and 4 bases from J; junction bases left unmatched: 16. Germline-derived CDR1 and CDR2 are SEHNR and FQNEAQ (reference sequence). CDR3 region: CASSYTGGLGRSGTEAFF. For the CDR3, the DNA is TGTGCCAGCAGCTACACAGGGGGCCTCGGTAGGAGTGGCACTGAAGCTTTCTTT.

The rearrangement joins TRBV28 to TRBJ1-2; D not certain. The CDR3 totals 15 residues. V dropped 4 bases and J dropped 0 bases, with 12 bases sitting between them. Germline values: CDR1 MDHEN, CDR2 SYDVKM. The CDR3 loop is CASSSHDTANYGYTF. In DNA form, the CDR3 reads TGTGCCAGCAGTTCACATGATACAGCTAACTATGGCTACACCTTC.

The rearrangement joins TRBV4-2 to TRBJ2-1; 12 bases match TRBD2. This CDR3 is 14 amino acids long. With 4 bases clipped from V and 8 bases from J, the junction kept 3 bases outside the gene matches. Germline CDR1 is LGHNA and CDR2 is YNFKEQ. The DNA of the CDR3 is TGTGCCAGCAGCCTGACTAGCGGGAGCGATGAGCAGTTCTTC. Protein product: CASSLTSGSDEQFF.

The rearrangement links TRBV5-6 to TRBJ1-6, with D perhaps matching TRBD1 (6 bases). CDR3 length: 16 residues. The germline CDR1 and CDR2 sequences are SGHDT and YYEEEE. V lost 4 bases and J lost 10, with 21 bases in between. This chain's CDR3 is CASSLIQTGLHSPLHF. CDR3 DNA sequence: TGTGCCAGCAGCCTAATACAAACAGGGTTACACTCACCCCTCCACTTT.

CDR3 loop: CAYNRGPEAFF. The CDR3, as DNA: TGTGCCTACAACAGGGGGCCTGAAGCTTTCTTT. This chain joins TRBV30 and TRBJ1-1; TRBD1 aligns across 9 bases. V lost 7 bases, J lost 6 bases, and 3 bases stayed unmatched. There are 11 residues in the CDR3. Germline-derived CDR1 and CDR2 are GTSNPN and SVGIG (reference sequence).

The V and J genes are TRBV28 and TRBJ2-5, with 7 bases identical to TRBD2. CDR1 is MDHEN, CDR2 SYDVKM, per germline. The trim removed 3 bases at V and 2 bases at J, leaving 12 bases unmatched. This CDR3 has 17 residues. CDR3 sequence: CASSLGRGSREQETQYF. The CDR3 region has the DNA TGTGCCAGCAGTTTGGGACGGGGCTCGCGGGAGCAAGAGACCCAGTACTTC.

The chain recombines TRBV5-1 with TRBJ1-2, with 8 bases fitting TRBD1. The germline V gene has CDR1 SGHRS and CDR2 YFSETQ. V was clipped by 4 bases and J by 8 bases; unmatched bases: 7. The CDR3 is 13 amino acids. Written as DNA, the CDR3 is TGCGCCAGCAGCGAGGGACAGGAAGGCGGCTACACCTTC. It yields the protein CASSEGQEGGYTF.

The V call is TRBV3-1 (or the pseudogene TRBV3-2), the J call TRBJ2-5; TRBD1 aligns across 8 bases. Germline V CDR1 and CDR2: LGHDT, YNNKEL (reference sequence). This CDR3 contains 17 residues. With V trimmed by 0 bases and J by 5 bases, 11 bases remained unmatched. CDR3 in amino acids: CASSQEIGGQGWETQYF. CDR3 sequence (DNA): TGTGCCAGCAGCCAAGAAATAGGCGGACAGGGCTGGGAGACCCAGTACTTC.

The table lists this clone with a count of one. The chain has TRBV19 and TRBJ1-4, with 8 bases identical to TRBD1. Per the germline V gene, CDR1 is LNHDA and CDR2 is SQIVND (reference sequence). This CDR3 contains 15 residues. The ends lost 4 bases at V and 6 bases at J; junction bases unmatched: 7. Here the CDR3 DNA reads TGTGCCAGTAGTAGACAAACAGGGGGGGATGAAAAACTGTTTTTT. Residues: CASSRQTGGDEKLFF.

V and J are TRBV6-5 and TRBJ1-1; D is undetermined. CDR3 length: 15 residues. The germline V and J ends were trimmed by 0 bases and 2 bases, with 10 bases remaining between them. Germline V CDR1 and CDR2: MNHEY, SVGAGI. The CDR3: CASSYSRSQNTEAFF. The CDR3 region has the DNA TGTGCCAGCAGTTACTCGAGGTCCCAAAACACTGAAGCTTTCTTT.

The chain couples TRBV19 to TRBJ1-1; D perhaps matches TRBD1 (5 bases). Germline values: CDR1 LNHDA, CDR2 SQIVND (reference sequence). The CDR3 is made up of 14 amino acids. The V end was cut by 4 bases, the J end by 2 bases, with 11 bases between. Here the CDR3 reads CASSSGGGNTEAFF. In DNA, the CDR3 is TGTGCCAGTAGTAGCGGCGGGGGTAACACTGAAGCTTTCTTT. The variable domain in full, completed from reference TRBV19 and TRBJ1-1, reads DGGITQSPKYLFRKEGQNVTLSCEQNLNHDAMYWYRQDPGQGLRLIYYSQIVNDFQKGDIAEGYSVSREKKESFPLTVTSAQKNPTAFYLCASSSGGGNTEAFFGQGTRLTVV.

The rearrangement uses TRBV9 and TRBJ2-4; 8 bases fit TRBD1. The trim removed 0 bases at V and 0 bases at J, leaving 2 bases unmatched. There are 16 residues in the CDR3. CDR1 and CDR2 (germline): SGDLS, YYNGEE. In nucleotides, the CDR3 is TGTGCCAGCAGCGTAGGACAGGGGATAGCCAAAAACATTCAGTACTTC. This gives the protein CASSVGQGIAKNIQYF.

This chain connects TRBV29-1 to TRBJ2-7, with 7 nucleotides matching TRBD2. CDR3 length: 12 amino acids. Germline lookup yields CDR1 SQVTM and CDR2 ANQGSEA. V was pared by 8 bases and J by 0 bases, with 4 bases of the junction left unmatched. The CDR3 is CSSSSGSYEQYF. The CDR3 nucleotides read TGCAGCTCTTCTAGCGGCTCCTACGAGCAGTACTTC.

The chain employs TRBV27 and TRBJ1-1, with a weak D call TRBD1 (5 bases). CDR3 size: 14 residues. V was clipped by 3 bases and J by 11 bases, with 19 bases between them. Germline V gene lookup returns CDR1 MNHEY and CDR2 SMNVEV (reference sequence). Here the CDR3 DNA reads TGTGCCAGCAGTTTCGCCTCAAGGTCGGGGGACGCTTTCTTT. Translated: CASSFASRSGDAFF.

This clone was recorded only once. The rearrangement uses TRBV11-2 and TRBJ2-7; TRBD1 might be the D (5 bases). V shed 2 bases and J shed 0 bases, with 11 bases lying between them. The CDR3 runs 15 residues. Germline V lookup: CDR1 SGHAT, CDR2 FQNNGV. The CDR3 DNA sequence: TGTGCCAGCAGCTTATATGGCCAGGGCTCCTACGAGCAGTACTTC. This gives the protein CASSLYGQGSYEQYF.

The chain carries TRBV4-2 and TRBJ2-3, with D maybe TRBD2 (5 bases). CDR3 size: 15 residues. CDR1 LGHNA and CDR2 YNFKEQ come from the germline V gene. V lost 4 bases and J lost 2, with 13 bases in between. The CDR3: CASSLSDYHTDTQYF. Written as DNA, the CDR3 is TGTGCCAGCAGCCTTTCCGACTACCACACAGATACGCAGTATTTT.

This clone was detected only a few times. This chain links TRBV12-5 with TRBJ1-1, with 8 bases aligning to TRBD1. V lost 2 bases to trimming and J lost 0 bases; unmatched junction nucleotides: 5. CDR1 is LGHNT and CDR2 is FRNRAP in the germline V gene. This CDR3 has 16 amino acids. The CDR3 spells CASGLKDRALNTEAFF. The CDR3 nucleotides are TGTGCTAGTGGTTTGAAGGACAGGGCTCTGAACACTGAAGCTTTCTTT.